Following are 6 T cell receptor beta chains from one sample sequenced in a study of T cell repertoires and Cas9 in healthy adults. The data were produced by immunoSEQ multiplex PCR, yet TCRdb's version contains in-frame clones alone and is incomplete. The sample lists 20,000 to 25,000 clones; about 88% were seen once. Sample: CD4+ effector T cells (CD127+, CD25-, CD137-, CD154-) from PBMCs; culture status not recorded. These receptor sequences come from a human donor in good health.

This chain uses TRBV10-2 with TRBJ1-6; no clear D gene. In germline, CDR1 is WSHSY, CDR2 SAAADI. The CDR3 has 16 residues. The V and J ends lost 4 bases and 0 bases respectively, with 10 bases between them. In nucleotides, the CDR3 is TGCGCCAGCAGTGTGACCCATGACTCCTATAATTCACCCCTCCACTTT. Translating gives CASSVTHDSYNSPLHF.

For the CDR3, the DNA is TGTGCCAGCAGCTTCAGCCTGGGACAGGCAATTAACACCGGGGAGCTGTTTTTT. Its translation is CASSFSLGQAINTGELFF. The V gene is TRBV11-3, the J gene TRBJ2-2, with 8 bases that match TRBD1. CDR3 length: 18 residues. The V and J ends lost 3 bases and 2 bases, in that order; junction bases with no gene match: 11. The germline V gene encodes CDR1 SGHNT and CDR2 YENEEA.

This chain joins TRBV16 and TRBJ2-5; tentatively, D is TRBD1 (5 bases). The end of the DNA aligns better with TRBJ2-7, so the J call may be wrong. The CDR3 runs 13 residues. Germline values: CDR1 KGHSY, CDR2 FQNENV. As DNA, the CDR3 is TGTGCCAGCAGGTTGGACAACTCCTACGAGCAGTACTTC. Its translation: CASRLDNSYEQYF.

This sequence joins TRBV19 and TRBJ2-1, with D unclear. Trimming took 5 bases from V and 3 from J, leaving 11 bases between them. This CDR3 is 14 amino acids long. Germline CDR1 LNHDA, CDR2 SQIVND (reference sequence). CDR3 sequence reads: CASSRSRDYNEQFF. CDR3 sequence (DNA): TGTGCCAGTAGTCGGAGCAGAGACTACAATGAGCAGTTCTTC.

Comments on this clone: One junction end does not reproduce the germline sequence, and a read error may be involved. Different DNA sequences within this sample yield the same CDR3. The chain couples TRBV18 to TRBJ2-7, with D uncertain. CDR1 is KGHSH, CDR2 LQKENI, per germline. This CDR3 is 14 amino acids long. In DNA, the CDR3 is TGCGCCAGCTCACCTTATTCTAAAGGCTACGAGCAGTACTTC. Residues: CASSPYSKGYEQYF.

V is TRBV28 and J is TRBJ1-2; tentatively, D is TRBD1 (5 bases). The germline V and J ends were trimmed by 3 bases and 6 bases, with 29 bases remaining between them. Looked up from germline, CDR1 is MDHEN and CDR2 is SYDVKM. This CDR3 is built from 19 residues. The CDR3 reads CASSLYPLHRDPTDHGYTF. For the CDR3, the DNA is TGTGCCAGCAGTTTGTATCCCCTCCACCGGGACCCTACTGACCATGGCTACACCTTC.